This T cell receptor (beta chain) emerged from a study of long-term antiretroviral therapy in people with HIV. Study findings and constraints: Spans of CDR3 length were tighter for HIV repertoires than for controls.

They ran version v3.0 of the immunoSEQ assay at survey level. Samples were sequenced targeting about 40,000-50,000 T-cell genomes each. TCRdb's table, derived via immunoSEQ multiplex PCR, lists solely in-frame clones and lacks some. This repertoire shows 20,000 to 30,000 clones, 81% found once; its top ten account for 4.5% to 6%. Germline V gene sequence: CDR1 SEHNR, CDR2 FQNEAQ (reference sequence). This CDR3 comprises 14 residues. Trimming stripped 4 bases from V and 0 bases from J, with 9 bases between. This clone came up a few times. The antigen is unknown. V is TRBV7-9 and J is TRBJ1-1, with D perhaps TRBD1 (6 bases). The sequence was obtained from a man aged 25-40 years with HIV. The specimen comprised unsorted PBMCs, sampled 4.4 years after starting antiretroviral therapy. The CDR3 region is CASSWTVMNTEAFF. CDR3 coding DNA: TGTGCCAGCAGCTGGACAGTCATGAACACTGAAGCTTTCTTT.